Below are 11 T cell receptor beta chains sequenced from a single sample in a study of Tregs in tolerant kidney transplant recipients. TCRdb's table, derived via immunoSEQ multiplex PCR, lists solely in-frame clones and lacks some. The data include approximately 24,000 clones; the top ten clones carry 3.5% to 4.5%. Recipients received nonmyeloablative bone marrow transplants from related graft donors, with transient mixed chimerism. This specimen was CD4+ T cells from blood (PBMCs), taken 6 months after the transplant. The receptor set was obtained from a human patient who received a combined kidney and bone marrow transplant. Some T cells may be supplied by the graft donor.

Here the CDR3 reads CASSLRPQGAGELFF. The sequenced CDR3 bases are TGTGCCAGCAGCTTGCGGCCCCAGGGGGCCGGGGAG. The V gene is TRBV11-2, the J gene TRBJ2-2; 7 bases are shared with TRBD1. The missing CDR3 end, 3 residues past where the read stops, is filled in from the germline J gene. Germline loops: CDR1 SGHAT, CDR2 FQNNGV. The CDR3 runs 15 residues. After removal of 3 bases from V and 6 bases from J, the junction contained 7 bases not matched to a gene.

With regard to this clone: The CDR3 goes on 3 residues after the read ends, and that part is filled in from the germline J gene. This chain uses TRBV5-1 with TRBJ2-4; 8 bases agree with TRBD1. The CDR3 extends over 12 amino acids. Germline loops: CDR1 SGHRS, CDR2 YFSETQ. The part of the CDR3 DNA that was read is TGCGCCAGCAGCTTGAGGACAGGGTAT. Its translation: CASSLRTGY. The whole CDR3 region reads CASSLRTGYQYF.

The CDR3 sequence: CASSIGHTYEQYF. The part of the CDR3 DNA that was read is TGTGCCAGCAGCATCGGACATACTTACGAG. The J gene is TRBJ2-7, the V gene TRBV5-6, with D perhaps matching TRBD1 (5 bases). Coverage ceases 3 residues before the CDR3 finishes, and the germline J gene fills in the end. The germline gives CDR1 SGHDT, CDR2 YYEEEE. The CDR3 is 13 residues long. Trimming removed 4 bases at V and 4 bases at J, with 12 bases between.

Considering frequency, this clone is medium-sized. The CDR3 DNA, read in part, is TGTGCCCGTGAGGGTGCCAAAAACATT. Its protein is CAREGAKNI. The CDR3 as a whole reads CAREGAKNIQYF. The chain has TRBV30 and TRBJ2-4; D is possibly TRBD2 (5 bases). The CDR3 end lies 3 residues beyond the end of the read and is filled in from the germline J gene. This CDR3 has 12 residues. Germline V gene data show CDR1 as GTSNPN and CDR2 as SVGIG (reference sequence). The germline V and J ends were trimmed by 8 bases and 1 base, with 9 bases remaining between them.

As concerns this clone: The read falls 3 residues short of the CDR3 end, and the missing part is taken from the germline J gene. The chain joins TRBV6-2 or TRBV6-3 to TRBJ2-3; the match to TRBD1 covers 7 bases. J gave up 2 bases and V 2 bases, and 4 bases lay outside the gene matches. Germline values: CDR1 MNHEY, CDR2 SVGEGT. CDR3 length: 15 amino acids. CDR3 bases read: TGTGCCAGCAGTTACAGTGACAGGGTCACAGATACG. This codes for CASSYSDRVTDT. The full CDR3 reads CASSYSDRVTDTQYF.

With respect to this clone: The read halts 3 residues ahead of the CDR3 end, with the missing end drawn from the germline J gene. The V call is TRBV10-3, the J call TRBJ1-3; no clear D gene. The CDR3 sequence is 15 residues long. The V and J ends lost 6 bases and 0 bases respectively, with 12 bases between them. Germline V gene sequence: CDR1 ENHRY, CDR2 SYGVKD. CDR3 DNA, as far as it was read: TGTGCCATCAGACCTAGTTCCTACTCTGGAAACACC. Amino acid sequence: CAIRPSSYSGNT. The entire CDR3 reads CAIRPSSYSGNTIYF.

Comment on this clone: Read sequence stops 3 residues before the CDR3 end, and the germline J gene provides the missing end. The rearrangement uses TRBV20-1 and TRBJ2-7, with 11 bases matching TRBD2. CDR1 DFQATT and CDR2 SNEGSKA come from the germline V gene (reference sequence). The length of the CDR3 is 15 residues. Trimming removed 3 bases from V and 0 bases from J; junction bases left unmatched: 4. The CDR3 sequence is CSARELAGASYEQYF. The CDR3 DNA, read in part, is TGCAGTGCTAGGGAACTAGCGGGAGCCTCCTACGAG.

Turning to this clone: The read gets to within 3 residues of the CDR3 end, and the germline J gene fills in the rest. This chain uses TRBV7-8 with TRBJ2-7; D possibly corresponds to TRBD2 (5 bases). Trimming stripped 5 bases from V and 4 bases from J, with 9 bases between. Per the germline V gene, CDR1 is SGHVS and CDR2 is FQNEAQ. This CDR3 comprises 12 residues. The part of the CDR3 DNA that was read is TGTGCCAGCAGCGCCAGCGGTTACGAG. It encodes CASSASGYE. The entire CDR3 sequence reads CASSASGYEQYF.

The chain's CDR3 is CASSATPNRDEQYF. The CDR3 DNA, read in part, is TGTGCCAGCAGCGCCACACCAAACAGGGACGAG. V gene TRBV9 combines with J gene TRBJ2-7; TRBD1 might be the D (6 bases). The read falls 3 residues short of the CDR3 end, and the missing part is taken from the germline J gene. Germline CDR1 reads SGDLS; CDR2 reads YYNGEE. V lost 3 bases and J lost 5, with 15 bases in between. The CDR3 runs 14 residues.

In the case of this clone: The observed sequence ends 3 residues before the CDR3 terminus, with the missing tail filled in from the germline J gene. The V and J genes are TRBV10-1 and TRBJ2-3; TRBD2 matches at 10 bases. Trimming took 0 bases from V and 5 from J; bases not matched to a gene: 2. Germline-derived CDR1 and CDR2 are WNHNN and SYGVQD (reference sequence). This CDR3 is 15 amino acids long. Incomplete CDR3 DNA: TGCGCCAGCAGTGAGTCGGGACTAGCGAAAGATACG. It encodes CASSESGLAKDT. The whole CDR3 protein reads CASSESGLAKDTQYF.

The DNA read from the CDR3 is TGTGCCAGCAGCTTAGGACTCTTCACCGGGGAG. Protein sequence: CASSLGLFTGE. The full CDR3 reads CASSLGLFTGELFF. This sequence joins TRBV7-6 and TRBJ2-2; D unresolved. From the germline J gene comes the end of the CDR3, since the read stops 3 residues before it. The germline V gene has CDR1 SGHVS and CDR2 FNYEAQ. Trimming stripped 1 base from V and 4 bases from J, with 7 bases between. This CDR3 region has 14 residues.